Here is one TCR beta chain with its context. This CDR3 region has 14 residues. V lost 7 bases and J lost 4; bases outside the gene matches: 6. Germline V gene sequence: CDR1 LNHDA, CDR2 SQIVND (reference sequence). Source study methods: Amplification of reference gene primers provided the estimated nucleated cell counts. The table came from immunoSEQ multiplex PCR; TCRdb's copy has only in-frame clones and leaves some out. V and J calls and clone size are those listed in that table; D and trimming were worked out from the DNA. Seen here are a few hundred thousand clones, 84% observed once, and the top ten hold more than 1.2%. The sample is drawn from a study of blood T cell repertoires in COVID-19. For the study at large: Samples came from the United States, Italy and Spain, spanning acute and convalescent COVID-19. PBMCs, B-cell-depleted T cells, or T cells were the source of the cDNA or gDNA that made up the material.

This TCR derives from a woman aged 40 to 50 who had recovered from COVID-19. Source material: peripheral blood. The chain has TRBV19 and TRBJ2-3, with 9 nucleotides matching TRBD1. The CDR3 loop reads CASTHRGRADTQYF. The CDR3 coding sequence is TGTGCCAGTACCCACAGGGGGCGCGCAGATACGCAGTATTTT.